Sequencing of this TCR beta chain was carried out in a study of graft-versus-host responses after intestinal transplantation. Study information: Transplant types were multivisceral, liver-intestinal, or isolated intestinal. Among the recipients, all got anti-thymocyte globulin induction and then tacrolimus and steroids for roughly three years.

Method: immunoSEQ multiplex PCR; TCRdb's copy keeps in-frame clones and lacks some. Of about 130,000 clones in the sample, over 90% are singletons; the top ten hold about 0.19%. Study-wide findings and caveats: Clonal ratios of graft-versus-host to host-versus-graft in allografts were high for patients exhibiting graft-donor T cell macrochimerism. GvH clonotypes were identified within recipient marrow, with a subset emerging first in ileum or blood.

With respect to this clone: The antigen remains undetermined.

Trimming at V came to 0 bases and at J to 8 bases, leaving 2 bases not matched to a gene. CDR3 length: 15 amino acids. Germline V lookup: CDR1 SGHTA, CDR2 FQGNSA. The clonotype was recovered from a human donor who received an intestinal transplant. The sample in question was unstimulated CD4+ T cells sorted from spleen or lymph node cells, obtained before intestinal transplant. The gene calls are TRBV7-2 and TRBJ2-1; 12 nucleotides align to TRBD2. The chain's CDR3 is CASSLALAGGYEQFF. Here the CDR3 DNA reads TGTGCCAGCAGCTTAGCACTAGCGGGAGGTTATGAGCAGTTCTTC.